This T cell receptor (beta chain) was sequenced during a study of CD8 T cells in ankylosing spondylitis (dated by TCRdb to about 2017). Broadly, across the study: The study set out to find disease-linked TCR variants by profiling T cell receptor beta repertoires in ankylosing spondylitis patients and healthy donors. The full study cohort comprised about 24 ankylosing spondylitis patients and over a hundred healthy donors. Samples of peripheral blood were taken, and for ankylosing spondylitis patients, synovial fluid was collected as well.

In its sample, this clonotype was seen many times. The specificity of this receptor is unknown. One base away there is no much larger clone; base qualities are not given. This sample was sequenced with an Illumina HiSeq 2500. Quantitative 5'-RACE with molecular barcodes was the method used to prepare the TCR beta libraries. As for the original processing: A new computational method, built on a probabilistic model of VDJ rearrangement, was used to identify disease-linked TCR variants. TCRdb's own reprocessing of the public reads used fastp at Q25 and MiXCR and kept productive beta chains. Entries that share a CDR3 protein sequence are merged under the most common genes and DNA. TCRdb's processing, not the study's, gives the V and J calls here. This sample has about 220,000 distinct CDR3 sequences in its table, and 5.5% to 7.5% of those were observed once. The ten top clones hold 13% to 15% of the sample.

Results and caveats for the whole study, not just this receptor: The disease-linked clones showed a CD8+ phenotype and occurred at relatively low frequencies in peripheral blood. A TCR beta motif made up of eight or nine highly homologous amino acid variants appeared to be characteristic of blood from ankylosing spondylitis patients. The disease-linked clones were reported to be significantly enriched in matched synovial fluid samples from ankylosing spondylitis patients. Some motif variants were previously reported in synovial fluid and blood of reactive arthritis patients, suggesting common disease-initiation mechanisms.

This clonotype originated in a male donor with ankylosing spondylitis. The sample consisted of blood, either unsorted or a sorted T cell fraction (not recorded which).

The DNA sequence is as follows: TGCAGCGTTGGAAGGGCGTTCGACGAGCAGTACTTC. It translates to CSVGRAFDEQYF. The receptor chain draws on TRBV29-1 and TRBJ2-7; the D gene lacks a confident call. The germline V gene yields SQVTM for CDR1 and ANQGSEA for CDR2. The CDR3 goes from the cysteine to the phenylalanine over 12 residues. The entry retains the CDR3 DNA only, 36 bases that are in frame from base 1. V is shortened by 4 bases, J by 5 bases, and the region joining them spans 12 bases.